The text below deals with one T cell receptor beta chain. The sample holds many counts of this clonotype. It has no known antigen specificity. No clone much larger than this one lies a single base away; base qualities are absent. The library was built by means of 5' RACE. Sequenced using an Illumina HiSeq 2000. Template switching introduced a universal primer binding site; the final cDNA contained a unique molecular identifier, enabling accurate counting of TCR cDNA molecules. Specific primers in the conserved constant-segment region were used to synthesize first-strand cDNA for the TCR alpha and beta chains. To control for contamination, every cDNA library was double barcoded, receiving both a SMART-Mk sample barcode and Illumina barcodes. TruSeq adapter sequences and Illumina sample barcodes were added in two successive PCR steps. The Illumina HiSeq platform was used with custom primers to sequence TCR alpha and beta cDNA libraries. Per the original workflow: Unique molecular identifiers were extracted from raw reads with MiGEC, and CDR3 positions were determined with MiXCR. Recombination models were inferred per individual with the repgenHMM and IGoR tools using an EM algorithm. The tcR package in R was used for shared clonotype analysis, with sharing normalized by the product of cloneset sizes. To study raw recombination without the effects of thymic and clonal selection, out-of-frame nonproductive sequences were analyzed. TCRdb reanalyzed the raw reads on its own, using fastp at Q25 for trimming and MiXCR for clone calling, and kept in-frame beta chains. Entries that share a CDR3 protein sequence are merged under the most common genes and DNA. Clone size and V and J calls follow TCRdb, not the original study. This sample gives roughly 260,000 distinct CDR3 sequences in total; around 7.6% of them show up just once. The leading ten clones occupy under 7% of the sample.

Every donor was a healthy Caucasian. Three pairs of female monozygotic twins, all aged roughly 18 to 30 years, were included in the twin cohort. CD4+ and CD8+ T cell populations were isolated with positive isolation kits from Invitrogen. The data were taken from a study of identical twins (dated by TCRdb to 2016 to 2018). Describing the broader study: To test whether fetal clonotypes persist, this study deep-sequenced TCR alpha and beta repertoires from monozygotic twins, from unrelated adults of various ages, and from cord blood. Replicate twin experiments were performed at different times using different library preparation protocols to rule out contamination.

The study at large found these results: In beta out-of-frame sequences, excess twin sharing was weaker, because having fewer shared sequences lowered the signal-to-noise ratio. Conclusions relied on cross-sectional statistical analysis, since the same donors could not be followed over many years. Compared with coincidental sharing between unrelated individuals, an excess of low generation-probability sequences was observed among out-of-frame TCR alpha sequences shared between twins. Abundant cord blood beta clonotypes had fewer insertions, young adult naive repertoires showed a similar but weaker trend, and memory repertoires showed no such trend. Recombination models systematically underestimated out-of-frame TCR alpha sharing in monozygotic twins but agreed with sharing between unrelated individuals. Zero-insertion analyses could be partly confounded by invariant T cells such as MAIT and iNKT, although diverse VJ usage argued against such confounding for most clonotypes.

The sample was also reused in another study, on yellow fever vaccine responses in identical twins. From the second report: The authors reported that the T cell response to vaccination in identical twins appeared partly convergent and partly personalized. The study precisely tracked vaccine-responding T cell clones in identical twins.

Sequenced input: CD8+ T cells sorted from blood. The sequence came from a woman in her late teens or twenties in good health.

The nucleotide sequence reads TGTGCCAGCAGCTACGAGTCCTACAATGAGCAGTTCTTC. Its translation is CASSYESYNEQFF. The chain is assembled from TRBV2 and TRBJ2-1; no D gene can be assigned with confidence. V and J lose 6 bases and 1 base, and a span of 7 bases separates them. CDR1 and CDR2, looked up from the germline V gene, are SNHLY and FYNNEI. From the cysteine up to the phenylalanine, the CDR3 has a length of 13 residues. The sequence is cut down to CDR3 DNA, 39 bases in frame from base 1.